One and the same sample provided the 10 T cell receptor beta chains below, sequenced in a study of cytomegalovirus exposure and HLA in healthy donors. PCR was performed using 60 Vbeta and 13 Jbeta primers. Profiling relied on immunoSEQ multiplex PCR, and the TCRdb table lists in-frame clones only, not all of them. The table records under 200,000 clones, roughly 77% of them present only once. Sequencing input: PBMCs. Receptors were obtained from a woman aged 40 to 50 in good health and CMV-seropositive.

This CDR3 reads CASSSTRWAGDTEAFF. The CDR3 DNA follows: TGTGCCAGCAGTTCAACCCGGTGGGCAGGGGACACTGAAGCTTTCTTT. This sequence joins TRBV27 and TRBJ1-1, with D perhaps matching TRBD1 (6 bases). The CDR3 extends over 16 amino acids. Germline CDR1 is MNHEY and CDR2 is SMNVEV (reference sequence). Between the trimmed V and J ends, which lost 4 bases and 3 bases, there was a span of 18 bases.

This clone is a singleton in its sample. The rearrangement joins TRBV18 to TRBJ1-5; the D is unclear. Germline V gene data show CDR1 as KGHSH and CDR2 as LQKENI. The germline V and J ends were trimmed by 5 bases and 9 bases, with 14 bases remaining between them. The CDR3 consists of 13 residues. CDR3 loop: CASSSRYDGPQHF. CDR3 in DNA: TGTGCCAGCTCATCGAGATATGATGGGCCCCAGCATTTT.

The rearrangement uses TRBV7-9 and TRBJ2-7; 12 bases line up with TRBD2. V was pared by 3 bases and J by 7 bases, with 4 bases of the junction left unmatched. The CDR3 contains 14 residues. Germline CDR1 and CDR2: SEHNR and FQNEAQ (reference sequence). CDR3: CASSFLAGGQEQYF. Here the CDR3 DNA reads TGTGCCAGCAGCTTTCTAGCGGGGGGGCAGGAGCAGTACTTC.

The chain employs TRBV30 and TRBJ1-2, with a weak D call TRBD1 (6 bases). Germline CDR1 GTSNPN, CDR2 SVGIG (reference sequence). The CDR3 covers 13 residues. The V end was cut by 1 base, the J end by 8 bases, with 14 bases between. CDR3 nucleotide sequence: TGTGCCTGGAGTGAGTGGGGGCCGGCAGGCTACACCTTC. This codes for CAWSEWGPAGYTF.

V is TRBV5-1 and J is TRBJ1-2; a weak D match, TRBD1 (5 bases). Germline CDR1 and CDR2: SGHRS and YFSETQ. Trimming took 7 bases from V and 2 from J, leaving 15 bases between them. The CDR3 is made up of 14 amino acids. Here the CDR3 reads CASAGGSGNYGYTF. The CDR3, as DNA: TGCGCCAGCGCCGGGGGGAGTGGGAACTATGGCTACACCTTC.

This rearrangement joins TRBV30 to TRBJ2-5; 11 bases agree with TRBD2. This CDR3 region has 14 residues. Trimming took 1 base from V and 4 from J; bases not matched to a gene: 2. Germline-derived CDR1 and CDR2 are GTSNPN and SVGIG (reference sequence). This CDR3 is CAWSEGLAVETQYF. The CDR3, as DNA: TGTGCCTGGAGTGAGGGACTAGCGGTAGAGACCCAGTACTTC.

The chain couples TRBV6-5 to TRBJ1-1; 7 positions match TRBD1. The germline V gene encodes CDR1 MNHEY and CDR2 SVGAGI. The CDR3 length is 15 residues. V lost 8 bases, J lost 0 bases, and 9 bases stayed unmatched. CDR3 region: CASCPWDSLNTEAFF. The CDR3 nucleotides are TGTGCCAGCTGTCCTTGGGACAGTTTGAACACTGAAGCTTTCTTT.

The chain couples TRBV9 to TRBJ1-1, with 7 bases fitting TRBD1. Germline V gene lookup returns CDR1 SGDLS and CDR2 YYNGEE. This CDR3 region has 14 residues. J was trimmed by 1 base and V by 4 bases; bases with no gene match: 4. CDR3 in amino acids: CASSYRGENTEAFF. The CDR3 DNA is TGTGCCAGCAGCTACAGGGGAGAGAACACTGAAGCTTTCTTT.

CDR3 region: CSVEDGAIEQYF. DNA for the CDR3: TGCAGCGTTGAAGATGGAGCGATCGAGCAGTACTTC. The rearrangement joins TRBV29-1 to TRBJ2-5; D gene unclear. The last part of the DNA fits TRBJ2-7 better; the J call may be wrong. Per germline, CDR1 SQVTM and CDR2 ANQGSEA. The CDR3 runs to 12 residues.

The chain employs TRBV19 and TRBJ1-2; 9 bases agree with TRBD1. Germline CDR1 LNHDA, CDR2 SQIVND (reference sequence). Losses at the gene ends were 7 bases for V and 4 bases for J; bases not matched to a gene: 10. CDR3 size: 15 residues. CDR3 in DNA: TGTGCCAGTACCCCACCGGACAGGGGCCTCTATGGCTACACCTTC. Its translation: CASTPPDRGLYGYTF.